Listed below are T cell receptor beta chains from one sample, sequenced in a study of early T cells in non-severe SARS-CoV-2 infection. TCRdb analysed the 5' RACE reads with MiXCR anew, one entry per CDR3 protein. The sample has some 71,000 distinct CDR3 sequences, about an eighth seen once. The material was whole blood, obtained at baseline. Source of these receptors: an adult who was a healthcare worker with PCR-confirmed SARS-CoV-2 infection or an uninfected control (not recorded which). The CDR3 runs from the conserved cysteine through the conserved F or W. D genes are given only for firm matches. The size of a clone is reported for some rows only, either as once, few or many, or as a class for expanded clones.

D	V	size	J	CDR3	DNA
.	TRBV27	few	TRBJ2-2	CASSLSGNANTGELFF	TGTGCCAGCAGTTTATCCGGAAACGCGAACACCGGGGAGCTGTTTTTT
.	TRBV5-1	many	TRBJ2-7	CASSSTGGSYEQYF	TGCGCCAGCAGCTCGACAGGAGGCTCGTACGAGCAGTACTTC
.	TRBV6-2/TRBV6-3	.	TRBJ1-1	CASSYSTLNTEAFF	TGTGCCAGCAGTTACTCGACGCTCAACACTGAAGCTTTCTTT
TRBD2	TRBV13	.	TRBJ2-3	CASSSGVAGRDTQYF	TGTGCCAGCAGCTCCGGTGTAGCGGGGAGAGATACGCAGTATTTT
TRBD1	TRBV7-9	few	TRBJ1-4	CASSWGQGGEKLFF	TGTGCCAGCAGCTGGGGACAGGGCGGGGAAAAACTGTTTTTT
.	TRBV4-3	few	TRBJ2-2	CASSQFPGQANTGELFF	TGCGCCAGCAGCCAATTTCCGGGACAAGCGAACACCGGGGAGCTGTTTTTT
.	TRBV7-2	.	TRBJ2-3	CASSLGVGRDHTDTQYF	TGTGCCAGCAGCTTAGGCGTAGGACGGGACCACACAGATACGCAGTATTTT
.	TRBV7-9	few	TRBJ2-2	CASSPTASRELFF	TGTGCCAGCAGCCCGACGGCCTCAAGGGAGCTGTTTTTT
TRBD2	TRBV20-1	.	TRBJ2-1	CSARAIAGPYNEQFF	TGCAGTGCTAGGGCTATAGCGGGACCCTACAATGAGCAGTTCTTC
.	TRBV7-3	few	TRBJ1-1	CASSSTVEGPTF	TGTGCCAGCAGCTCGACAGTTGAGGGGCCCACCTTT
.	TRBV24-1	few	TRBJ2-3	CATSDPSPDSHTQYF	TGTGCCACCAGTGATCCGAGCCCGGACAGTCATACGCAGTATTTT
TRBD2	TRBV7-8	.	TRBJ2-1	CASSRLSGSSYNEQFF	TGTGCCAGCAGTAGACTTAGCGGGAGCTCCTACAATGAGCAGTTCTTC
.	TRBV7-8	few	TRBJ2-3	CASSIRPVLNWHTQYF	TGTGCCAGCAGCATCAGACCCGTTCTCAATTGGCATACGCAGTATTTT
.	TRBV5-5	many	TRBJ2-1	CASSLERWGEQFF	TGTGCCAGCAGCTTGGAGCGATGGGGTGAGCAGTTCTTC
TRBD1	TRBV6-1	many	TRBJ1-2	CASILQGARGYTF	TGTGCCAGCATACTACAGGGGGCGCGCGGCTACACCTTC
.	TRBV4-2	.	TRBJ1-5	CASSQDSGSNQPQHF	TGTGCCAGCAGCCAAGACAGTGGAAGCAATCAGCCCCAGCATTTT
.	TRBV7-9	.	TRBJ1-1	CASSEQPNTEAFF	TGTGCCAGCAGCGAACAACCGAACACTGAAGCTTTCTTT
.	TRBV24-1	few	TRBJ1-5	CAIQLRGNQPQHF	TGTGCCATTCAACTAAGGGGGAATCAGCCCCAGCATTTT
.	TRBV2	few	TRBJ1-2	CASSAGTGYTF	TGTGCCAGCAGCGCAGGTACCGGCTACACCTTC
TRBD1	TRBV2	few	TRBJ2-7	CASRRERQGTPEQYF	TGTGCCAGCAGGAGAGAGAGACAGGGGACCCCCGAGCAGTACTTC
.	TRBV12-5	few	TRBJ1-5	CASGGAPDQPQHF	TGTGCTAGTGGGGGGGCGCCGGATCAGCCCCAGCATTTT
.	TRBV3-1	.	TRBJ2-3	CASTLGPGATDTQYF	TGTGCCAGCACATTGGGCCCTGGTGCCACAGATACGCAGTATTTT
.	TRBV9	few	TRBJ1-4	CASSVSTNEKLFF	TGTGCCAGTTCGGTATCAACTAATGAAAAACTGTTTTTT
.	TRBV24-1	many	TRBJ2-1	CATSASRGSSYNEQFF	TGTGCCACCAGCGCTTCCCGGGGGAGCTCCTACAATGAGCAGTTCTTC
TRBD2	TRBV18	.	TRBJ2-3	CASSPSAGEGDTQYF	TGTGCCAGCTCACCGTCTGCGGGAGAAGGAGATACGCAGTATTTT
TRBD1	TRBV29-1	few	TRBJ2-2	CSVGTGVDTGELFF	TGCAGCGTAGGGACAGGGGTCGACACCGGGGAGCTGTTTTTT
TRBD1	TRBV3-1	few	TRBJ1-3	CATEGTAGNTIYF	TGTGCCACGGAAGGGACAGCTGGAAACACCATATATTTT
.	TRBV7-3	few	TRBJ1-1	CASSRYNTEAFF	TGTGCCAGCAGCAGATACAACACTGAAGCTTTCTTT
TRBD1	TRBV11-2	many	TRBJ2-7	CASSGDRYTYEQYF	TGTGCCAGCAGCGGGGACAGGTACACCTACGAGCAGTACTTC
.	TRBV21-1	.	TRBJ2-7	CASSKVVGRALGSYEQYF	TGTGCCAGCAGCAAGGTCGTCGGGAGGGCCTTGGGGTCCTACGAGCAGTACTTC
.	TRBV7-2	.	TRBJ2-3	CASSLAPAVDTQYF	TGTGCCAGCAGCTTAGCGCCGGCGGTAGATACGCAGTATTTT